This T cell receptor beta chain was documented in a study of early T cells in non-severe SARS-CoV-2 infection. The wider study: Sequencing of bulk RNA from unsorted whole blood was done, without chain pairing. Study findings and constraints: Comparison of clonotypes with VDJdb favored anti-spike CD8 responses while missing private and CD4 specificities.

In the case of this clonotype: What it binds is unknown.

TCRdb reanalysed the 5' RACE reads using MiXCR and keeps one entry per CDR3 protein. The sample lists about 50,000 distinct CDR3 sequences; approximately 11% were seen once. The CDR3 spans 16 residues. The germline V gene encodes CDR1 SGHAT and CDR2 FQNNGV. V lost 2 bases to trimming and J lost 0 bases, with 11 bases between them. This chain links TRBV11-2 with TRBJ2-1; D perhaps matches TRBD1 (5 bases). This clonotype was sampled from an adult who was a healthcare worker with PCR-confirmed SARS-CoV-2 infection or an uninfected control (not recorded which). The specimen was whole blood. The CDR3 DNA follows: TGTGCCAGCAGCTTACAGGGCTTCAGCTCCTACAATGAGCAGTTCTTC. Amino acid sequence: CASSLQGFSSYNEQFF.